A single sample gave rise to the 5 T cell receptor beta chains below, sequenced in a study of shared clonotypes between healthy human individuals. The table came from immunoSEQ multiplex PCR; TCRdb's copy has only in-frame clones and leaves some out. The sample holds around 2.5 million clones; roughly 93% are singletons and the top ten take approximately 0.35%. The sequencing input was naive CD4+ T cells from PBMCs. Sample subset: CD45RA+ positively selected. The receptor source for this set is a man between 18 and 29 years old in good health. Some clones in this sample may be carry-over from other donors' samples.

The V gene is TRBV27, the J gene TRBJ1-3; D remains ambiguous. The V and J ends lost 6 bases and 1 base respectively, with 13 bases between them. CDR3 size: 15 residues. Germline assignment: CDR1 MNHEY and CDR2 SMNVEV (reference sequence). CDR3 DNA sequence: TGTGCCAGCAGCCAATTGGGAGGTTCTGGAAACACCATATATTTT. This codes for CASSQLGGSGNTIYF.

The rearrangement joins TRBV7-9 to TRBJ1-4, with a possible D match to TRBD1 (6 bases). The CDR3 spans 15 residues. The V and J ends lost 4 bases and 4 bases respectively, with 13 bases between them. CDR1 and CDR2 from the germline V gene are SEHNR and FQNEAQ (reference sequence). CDR3 nucleotides: TGTGCCAGCAGCTACAGGGCTCCCCGTAATGAAAAACTGTTTTTT. This codes for CASSYRAPRNEKLFF.

The J gene is TRBJ2-7, the V gene TRBV7-2; TRBD2 agrees at 11 bases. This CDR3 is built from 16 residues. The J segment lost 3 bases and the V segment lost 5 bases, leaving 9 bases of the junction unmatched. Germline CDR1 SGHTA, CDR2 FQGNSA. The CDR3 DNA follows: TGTGCCAGCAGCGACCTCCGGACTAGCGGGTACTACGAGCAGTACTTC. This codes for CASSDLRTSGYYEQYF.

The genes are TRBV27 and TRBJ1-1; possible D gene TRBD1, 6 bases. V lost 5 bases and J lost 1, with 11 bases in between. Germline V gene data show CDR1 as MNHEY and CDR2 as SMNVEV (reference sequence). CDR3 length: 14 amino acids. The CDR3 reads CASSPDRPNTEAFF. The CDR3 DNA is TGTGCCAGCAGTCCCGACAGGCCGAACACTGAAGCTTTCTTT.

V and J are TRBV7-2 and TRBJ2-7, with 7 nucleotides matching TRBD1. The J segment lost 6 bases and the V segment lost 1 base, leaving 9 bases of the junction unmatched. The CDR3 consists of 15 residues. Germline V gives CDR1 SGHTA, CDR2 FQGNSA. This chain's CDR3 is CASSLGTGRSSEQYF. CDR3 in DNA: TGTGCCAGCAGCTTAGGGACAGGAAGAAGTAGCGAGCAGTACTTC.